One and the same sample provided the 18 T cell receptor beta chains below, sequenced in a study of T cell responses to AZD1222 COVID-19 vaccine. Sequencing used immunoSEQ multiplex PCR; TCRdb keeps in-frame clones, though not all of them. The data hold 150,000 or so clones, with 88% observed a single time. The source material was peripheral blood, sampled on day 0 of AZD1222 vaccination. The receptors originated from an adult in good health.

V usage is TRBV2 and J usage is TRBJ2-7; D remains unclear. V lost 6 bases and J lost 0, with 9 bases in between. Germline CDR1 is SNHLY and CDR2 is FYNNEI. The CDR3 totals 13 residues. CDR3 sequence (DNA): TGTGCCAGCAGAATCCAGGCCTCCTACGAGCAGTACTTC. This sequence encodes CASRIQASYEQYF.

The J gene is TRBJ1-2, the V gene TRBV5-6; 9 bases agree with TRBD1. CDR1 is SGHDT and CDR2 is YYEEEE in the germline V gene. With V trimmed by 4 bases and J by 4 bases, 5 bases remained unmatched. The CDR3 is 14 amino acids. DNA for the CDR3: TGTGCCAGCAGCGGCGGACAGGGGTCCTATGGCTACACCTTC. It specifies CASSGGQGSYGYTF.

The rearrangement uses TRBV6-6 and TRBJ1-6; tentative D call: TRBD1 (5 bases). This CDR3 spans 15 amino acids. From germline, CDR1 is MNHNY and CDR2 SVGAGI (reference sequence). Trimming took off 5 bases at V and 2 bases at J, with 10 bases between the two ends. CDR3: CASSEGFAYNSPLHF. The DNA of the CDR3 is TGTGCCAGCAGTGAGGGGTTTGCCTATAATTCACCCCTCCACTTT.

The CDR3 reads CASSLETGVGELFF. In DNA form, the CDR3 reads TGCGCCAGCAGCTTGGAAACAGGGGTTGGGGAGCTGTTTTTT. The chain is built from TRBV5-1 and TRBJ2-2; 7 nucleotides line up with TRBD1. CDR1 SGHRS and CDR2 YFSETQ come from the germline V gene. J gave up 8 bases and V 0 bases, and 4 bases lay outside the gene matches. The CDR3 covers 14 residues. Together with reference TRBV5-1 and TRBJ2-2, the CDR3 gives the full variable domain: KAGVTQTPRYLIKTRGQQVTLSCSPISGHRSVSWYQQTPGQGLQFLFEYFSETQRNKGNFPGRFSGRQFSNSRSEMNVSTLELGDSALYLCASSLETGVGELFFGEGSRLTVL.

This chain links TRBV5-4 with TRBJ2-5; TRBD2 agrees at 8 bases. The CDR3 consists of 16 residues. Germline V gene sequence: CDR1 SGHNT, CDR2 YYREEE (reference sequence). V lost 5 bases, J lost 0 bases, and 9 bases stayed unmatched. CDR3 sequence: CASRPDSGGYQETQYF. The DNA for the CDR3 is TGTGCCAGCAGACCAGATTCGGGGGGGTACCAAGAGACCCAGTACTTC.

The chain employs TRBV5-1 and TRBJ2-2, with 7 bases lining up with TRBD2. Per germline, CDR1 SGHRS and CDR2 YFSETQ. CDR3 length equals 22 residues. Losses at the gene ends were 3 bases for V and 2 bases for J; bases not matched to a gene: 25. The CDR3 is CASSSPAGIGVFQRGNTGELFF. CDR3 coding DNA: TGCGCCAGCAGCTCACCAGCAGGGATTGGGGTATTCCAGCGGGGTAACACCGGGGAGCTGTTTTTT.

The chain uses TRBV7-9 and TRBJ2-5; D is undetermined. The germline gives CDR1 SEHNR, CDR2 FQNEAQ (reference sequence). V gave up 4 bases and J gave up 5 bases, with 14 bases separating them. CDR3 length: 14 amino acids. The CDR3 spells CASSSSGFGETQYF. The CDR3 DNA reads TGTGCCAGCAGCTCATCCGGATTTGGGGAGACCCAGTACTTC.

This clone has only one observation. This chain links TRBV5-1 with TRBJ2-1; D gene uncertain. This CDR3 has 15 amino acids. V gave up 4 bases and J gave up 0 bases, with 11 bases separating them. CDR1 is SGHRS, CDR2 YFSETQ, per germline. CDR3 region: CASSPPRLSYNEQFF. CDR3 nucleotide sequence: TGCGCCAGCAGCCCCCCGCGGCTCTCCTACAATGAGCAGTTCTTC.

The J gene is TRBJ2-7, the V gene TRBV19; D remains ambiguous. This CDR3 is 13 amino acids long. The V end lost 3 bases, the J end lost 6 bases, and 12 bases lay between the germline ends. From germline, CDR1 is LNHDA and CDR2 SQIVND (reference sequence). The CDR3: CASSMRREGEQYF. The CDR3 DNA reads TGTGCCAGTAGTATGCGAAGGGAAGGCGAGCAGTACTTC.

The gene calls are TRBV7-2 and TRBJ1-3; TRBD1 aligns across 7 bases. Germline V gene lookup returns CDR1 SGHTA and CDR2 FQGNSA. The CDR3 runs to 14 residues. Trimming took 2 bases from V and 2 from J; bases not matched to a gene: 0. In nucleotides, the CDR3 is TGTGCCAGCAGCTTAACAGGGGCTGGAAACACCATATATTTT. It is translated as CASSLTGAGNTIYF.

The chain employs TRBV19 and TRBJ2-5; 7 bases are shared with TRBD1. CDR3 size: 16 residues. CDR1 and CDR2 from the germline V gene are LNHDA and SQIVND (reference sequence). Losses at the gene ends were 1 base for V and 5 bases for J; bases not matched to a gene: 10. The CDR3 nucleotides read TGTGCCAGTAGTATAGTCGGCAGGGGGAGTGAGGAGACCCAGTACTTC. Its translation: CASSIVGRGSEETQYF.

The chain employs TRBV3-1 (or the pseudogene TRBV3-2) and TRBJ2-2; D is perhaps TRBD1 (6 bases). V was trimmed by 4 bases and J by 7 bases, leaving 10 bases between them. CDR3 length equals 13 residues. CDR1 is LGHDT, CDR2 YNNKEL, per germline (reference sequence). The CDR3 nucleotides are TGTGCCAGCAGCCCTGGGGGCGTCGGGGAGCTGTTTTTT. It translates to CASSPGGVGELFF.

The chain links TRBV19 to TRBJ1-5, with 7 bases identical to TRBD1. Looked up from germline, CDR1 is LNHDA and CDR2 is SQIVND (reference sequence). V lost 6 bases, J lost 0 bases, and 5 bases stayed unmatched. CDR3 length: 15 residues. In DNA form, the CDR3 reads TGTGCCAGTAGCCCAGGGGGGGGTAGCAATCAGCCCCAGCATTTT. Translation gives CASSPGGGSNQPQHF. Variable domain in full (rest from reference TRBV19 and TRBJ1-5): DGGITQSPKYLFRKEGQNVTLSCEQNLNHDAMYWYRQDPGQGLRLIYYSQIVNDFQKGDIAEGYSVSREKKESFPLTVTSAQKNPTAFYLCASSPGGGSNQPQHFGDGTRLSIL.

The J gene is TRBJ1-4, the V gene TRBV19; D gene unclear. This CDR3 has 13 amino acids. Deletions cut 8 bases from V and 8 bases from J, with 15 bases between. Germline lookup yields CDR1 LNHDA and CDR2 SQIVND (reference sequence). CDR3 nucleotide sequence: TGTGCCAGTGGGATCAACCAAGGGGAAAAACTGTTTTTT. Protein product: CASGINQGEKLFF.

V is TRBV9 and J is TRBJ1-4, with TRBD1 identical over 8 bases. The germline gives CDR1 SGDLS, CDR2 YYNGEE. J lost 6 bases, V lost 4 bases, and 8 bases had no gene match. This CDR3 comprises 15 residues. CDR3 sequence (DNA): TGTGCCAGCAGCAGATCAGGGGGCCGGGATGAAAAACTGTTTTTT. It yields the protein CASSRSGGRDEKLFF.

The gene calls are TRBV28 and TRBJ1-5; 7 bases are a match to TRBD1. The V and J ends lost 1 base and 1 base, in that order; junction bases with no gene match: 4. Germline lookup yields CDR1 MDHEN and CDR2 SYDVKM. This CDR3 spans 16 amino acids. The CDR3 region is CASSLLGGTSNQPQHF. The CDR3 coding sequence is TGTGCCAGCAGTTTATTAGGGGGCACGAGCAATCAGCCCCAGCATTTT.

This clone was seen just once. The chain joins TRBV4-3 to TRBJ2-3; D possibly corresponds to TRBD2 (6 bases). The CDR3 loop spans 14 amino acids. Germline CDR1 LGHNA, CDR2 YSLEER. V was pared by 3 bases and J by 3 bases, with 10 bases between. For the CDR3, the DNA is TGCGCCAGCAGCCAGACTAGTGCTACAGATACGCAGTATTTT. Residues: CASSQTSATDTQYF.

V usage is TRBV7-3 and J usage is TRBJ2-1, with TRBD1 matching over 7 bases. Per germline, CDR1 SGHTA and CDR2 FQGTGA. This CDR3 is 17 amino acids long. The ends lost 0 bases at V and 8 bases at J; junction bases unmatched: 13. CDR3 coding DNA: TGTGCCAGCAGCTTAACAATTTCGACAGGGAACAAGGATGAGCAGTTCTTC. Translating gives CASSLTISTGNKDEQFF. The variable domain in full, completed from reference TRBV7-3 and TRBJ2-1, reads GAGVSQTPSNKVTEKGKYVELRCDPISGHTALYWYRQSLGQGPEFLIYFQGTGAADDSGLPNDRFFAVRPEGSVSTLKIQRTERGDSAVYLCASSLTISTGNKDEQFFGPGTRLTVL.